These T cell receptor beta chains were read from a single sample in a study of blood T cell repertoires in COVID-19. Clones were read by immunoSEQ multiplex PCR, and TCRdb kept only the in-frame ones, dropping some. This sample has some 250,000 clones, with 65% to 90% found just once. The sample was peripheral blood. The source of these receptors is a woman aged 60 to 75 with active or convalescent COVID-19. The CDR3 runs from the conserved cysteine through the conserved F or W. The D gene is left open where the match is weak. Clone size, where shown, is once, few, many, or a class for clones that have expanded.

V	size	J	D	DNA	CDR3
TRBV7-9	-	TRBJ1-1	TRBD1	TGTGCCGGCCGTCTGGGACAGGGGTCGAACACTGAAGCTTTCTTT	CAGRLGQGSNTEAFF
TRBV6-6	-	TRBJ2-1	TRBD1	TGTGCCAGCAGTGGCCCGGGACAGGGGATGGATGAGCAGTTCTTC	CASSGPGQGMDEQFF
TRBV11-1	-	TRBJ2-5	TRBD2	TGTGCCAGCAGCTTAGAGGGACTACAAGAGACCCAGTACTTC	CASSLEGLQETQYF
TRBV7-3	few	TRBJ2-1	TRBD2	TGTGCCAGCAGGGAGGGACTAGCAGCGGATGAGCAGTTCTTC	CASREGLAADEQFF
TRBV3-1/TRBV3-2	-	TRBJ1-2	-	TGTGCCAGCAGCCAAGAAGTTGTTGGCAGGTCGCCCTTTTATGGCTACACCTTC	CASSQEVVGRSPFYGYTF
TRBV30	-	TRBJ2-3	TRBD1	TGTGCCTGGAGTGTTGGTTTTGGACAGGGAGCAGATACGCAGTATTTT	CAWSVGFGQGADTQYF
TRBV7-6	-	TRBJ2-1	-	TGTGCCAGCAGCTGGGGCAGCGGGGAGCAGTTCTTC	CASSWGSGEQFF
TRBV2	-	TRBJ1-3	-	TGTGCCAGCAGTGCCGACAGGATTATCGGAAACACCATATATTTT	CASSADRIIGNTIYF
TRBV6-2/TRBV6-3	-	TRBJ1-5	-	TGTGCCAGCAGCCTTGGACTCTTCAATCAGCCCCAGCATTTT	CASSLGLFNQPQHF
TRBV5-6	-	TRBJ2-1	TRBD2	TGTGCCAGCACCCTAACGGGGGGATTTGAGCAGTTCTTC	CASTLTGGFEQFF
TRBV7-9	-	TRBJ1-6	TRBD1	TGTGCCAGCAGCAAGGCCGGGACAGGGCAGTCACCCCTCCACTTT	CASSKAGTGQSPLHF
TRBV7-9	-	TRBJ1-5	-	TGTGCCAGCAGCTTAGATTTGGGGGCACACGCTCCCAATCAGCCCCAGCATTTT	CASSLDLGAHAPNQPQHF
TRBV7-3	few	TRBJ1-1	TRBD1	TGTGCCAGCAGCTCCTCAATCGGACAGGGGAAAGCTTTCTTT	CASSSSIGQGKAFF
TRBV10-3	-	TRBJ2-7	-	TGTGCCATCAGTGGCCCTTTGCGGGGCGGGGACTACGAGCAGTACTTC	CAISGPLRGGDYEQYF
TRBV9	once	TRBJ2-3	TRBD1	TGTGCCAGCAGCGCCGGGACAGGGATTACAGATACGCAGTATTTT	CASSAGTGITDTQYF
TRBV6-6	few	TRBJ2-5	TRBD1	TGTGCCAGCAGTTATGCGAGGGGGCTGGAGACCCAGTACTTC	CASSYARGLETQYF
TRBV7-2	once	TRBJ2-5	-	TGTGCCAGCAGTCCCTCGTGGACCCAGTACTTC	CASSPSWTQYF
TRBV9	-	TRBJ2-1	-	TGTGCCAGCAGCGTAGCTGGTGCAACCAGCGCTAGCAATGAGCAGTTCTTC	CASSVAGATSASNEQFF
TRBV11-2	few	TRBJ2-7	TRBD2	TGTGCCAGCAGCTCTCTAGCGGGGGGGCGTGGCGAGCAGTACTTC	CASSSLAGGRGEQYF
TRBV5-4	-	TRBJ2-5	-	TGTGCCAGCAGCTTTTGGGGGGAAGAGACCCAGTACTTC	CASSFWGEETQYF
TRBV3-1/TRBV3-2	few	TRBJ2-1	TRBD2	TGTGCCAGCAGCCACCCGGGGGGCTCCTACAATGAGCAGTTCTTC	CASSHPGGSYNEQFF
TRBV11-2	-	TRBJ2-7	-	TGTGCCAGCAGCTTAGAGGGACAACTCTCCTCTGTCGAGCAGTACTTC	CASSLEGQLSSVEQYF
TRBV5-5	-	TRBJ1-4	TRBD1	TGTGCCAGCAGTTTCGACAGGGGATATGAAAAACTGTTTTTT	CASSFDRGYEKLFF
TRBV7-3	-	TRBJ2-5	TRBD2	TGTGCCAGCAGCACCGCCGGGACTAGGGGAGAGACCCAGTACTTC	CASSTAGTRGETQYF
TRBV19	-	TRBJ2-4	-	TGTGCCAGTAGTATAACGGTTTCCGTAGCCAAAAACATTCAGTACTTC	CASSITVSVAKNIQYF
TRBV7-2	-	TRBJ2-1	-	TGTGCCAGCAGCCGGAGACTGACAGGATCGGATCCGTTCTTC	CASSRRLTGSDPFF
TRBV3-1/TRBV3-2	-	TRBJ2-1	-	TGTGCCAGCAGCCAGACGTACGACAGCTACAATGAGCAGTTCTTC	CASSQTYDSYNEQFF
TRBV28	-	TRBJ1-3	-	TGTGCCAGCAGTTTACACACCGCCCTCTCTGGAAACACCATATATTTT	CASSLHTALSGNTIYF
TRBV6-5	-	TRBJ2-7	TRBD2	TGTGCCAGCAGTTACCGCCTAGCGGACGGCTACGAGCAGTACTTC	CASSYRLADGYEQYF
TRBV6-5	-	TRBJ1-5	-	TGTGCCAGCAGTCCCAGGGACAATTACAATCAGCCCCAGCATTTT	CASSPRDNYNQPQHF
TRBV12-3/TRBV12-4	-	TRBJ1-1	-	TGTGCCAGCAGTTTGGCCGGAGCCACTGAAGCTTTCTTT	CASSLAGATEAFF
TRBV5-1	-	TRBJ1-1	TRBD1	TGCGCCAGCAGCATGACAGGGCGGTTGAACACTGAAGCTTTCTTT	CASSMTGRLNTEAFF
TRBV6-5	-	TRBJ1-2	TRBD1	TGTGCCAGCAGTCGTACCCTCAGGGGGAATGGTGGCTACACCTTC	CASSRTLRGNGGYTF
TRBV10-3	-	TRBJ2-6	-	TGTGCCATCAGTGAGCGTGGGGCCAACGTCCTGACTTTC	CAISERGANVLTF
TRBV10-2	-	TRBJ2-5	-	TGCGCCAGCTGGGGGCAGGAGACCCAGTACTTC	CASWGQETQYF
TRBV3-1/TRBV3-2	-	TRBJ1-2	-	TGTGCCAGCGGCGGCCAAGGAAATGGGGGCTACACCTTC	CASGGQGNGGYTF
TRBV19	-	TRBJ1-2	-	TGTGCCAGTAGTATAGAAGGGACACGGGGTGGCTACACCTTC	CASSIEGTRGGYTF
TRBV7-2	-	TRBJ1-5	TRBD1	TGTGCCAGCAGCTTCCGGAGTGACCTGGGACAGGGGAGGAACCAGCCCCAGCATTTT	CASSFRSDLGQGRNQPQHF
TRBV25-1	-	TRBJ2-7	TRBD1	TGTGCCAGCAGTGACACCGGGACAGACAATTACGAGCAGTACTTC	CASSDTGTDNYEQYF
TRBV5-1	-	TRBJ2-7	-	TGCGCCAGCAGCTTGGGTCAGGGGAGAGTATACGAGCAGTACTTC	CASSLGQGRVYEQYF
TRBV10-3	few	TRBJ2-3	TRBD2	TGTGCCATCAGTGCGCAGCGGGGGAACACAGATACGCAGTATTTT	CAISAQRGNTDTQYF
TRBV5-1	-	TRBJ1-3	TRBD1	TGCGCCAGCAGCCCGGGACAGCCAATTCAATTAAACACCATATATTTT	CASSPGQPIQLNTIYF
TRBV9	-	TRBJ2-3	TRBD1	TGTGCCAGCAGCGTAGGAGGGGGCGCTTGGAGCACAGATACGCAGTATTTT	CASSVGGGAWSTDTQYF
TRBV4-3	-	TRBJ1-2	TRBD1	TGCGCCAGCAGCGAAGAACAGGGGGCGCGGCAGGGCTACACCTTC	CASSEEQGARQGYTF
TRBV6-5	-	TRBJ2-3	TRBD2	TGTGCCAGCGTCAGCGGGGGGCCTAGCACAGATACGCAGTATTTT	CASVSGGPSTDTQYF
TRBV15	-	TRBJ1-1	-	TGTGCCACCAGCGCCGACAGGCAGAACACTGAAGCTTTCTTT	CATSADRQNTEAFF
TRBV7-2	-	TRBJ1-1	TRBD1	TGTGCCAGCAGCTTGACAGGGCAGAGGAACACTGAAGCTTTCTTT	CASSLTGQRNTEAFF
TRBV19	-	TRBJ1-5	-	TGTGCCAGTAGTCCTCAACAGGGAGAACAGCCCCAGCATTTT	CASSPQQGEQPQHF
TRBV10-3	once	TRBJ1-5	TRBD1	TGTGCCATCAGTGGGGGACAGGGTATTGATCAGCCCCAGCATTTT	CAISGGQGIDQPQHF
TRBV27	-	TRBJ1-1	-	TGTGCCAGCAGTTCCCCAAGTGGCGAAGCTTTCTTT	CASSSPSGEAFF
TRBV30	-	TRBJ2-5	-	TGTGCCTGGAGAGGGAGCCCAGGGGAAGAGACCCAGTACTTC	CAWRGSPGEETQYF
TRBV6-6	-	TRBJ2-3	TRBD2	TGTGCCAGCAGTCAGCGGACTAGCGCCCGCACAGATACGCAGTATTTT	CASSQRTSARTDTQYF
TRBV5-1	-	TRBJ2-3	TRBD1	TGCGCCAGCAGCTTGGAGATCCGGGGGACAGGGGCCACAGATACGCAGTATTTT	CASSLEIRGTGATDTQYF
TRBV18	-	TRBJ1-3	-	TGTGCCAGCTCACGAGATCCCGCCAGGGGTTCTGGAAACACCATATATTTT	CASSRDPARGSGNTIYF
TRBV5-1	-	TRBJ2-6	-	TGCGCCAGCAATTGGGGCTTTCCCTCTGGGGCCAACGTCCTGACTTTC	CASNWGFPSGANVLTF
TRBV24-1	few	TRBJ2-3	-	TGTGCCACCAGTGACCCACAGGGGGGGGATACGCAGTATTTT	CATSDPQGGDTQYF
TRBV3-1/TRBV3-2	-	TRBJ2-5	-	TGTGCCAGCAGCCAAGAGGCGGGACGAGAGACCCAGTACTTC	CASSQEAGRETQYF